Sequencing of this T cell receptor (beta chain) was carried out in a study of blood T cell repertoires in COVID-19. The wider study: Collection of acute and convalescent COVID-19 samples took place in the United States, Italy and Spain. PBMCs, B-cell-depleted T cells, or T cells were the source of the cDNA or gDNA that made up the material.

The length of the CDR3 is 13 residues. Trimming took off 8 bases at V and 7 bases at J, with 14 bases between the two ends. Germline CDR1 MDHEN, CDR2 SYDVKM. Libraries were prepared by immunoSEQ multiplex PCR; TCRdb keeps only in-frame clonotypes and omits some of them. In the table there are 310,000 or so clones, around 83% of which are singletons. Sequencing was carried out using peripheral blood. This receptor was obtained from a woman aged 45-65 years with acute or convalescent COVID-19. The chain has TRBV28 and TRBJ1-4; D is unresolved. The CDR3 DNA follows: TGTGCCAGCGGTGCAGTGGAGGGTGAAAAACTGTTTTTT. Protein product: CASGAVEGEKLFF.